Listed here is a single T cell receptor (beta chain). The data belong to a study of blood T cell repertoires in COVID-19. The repertoire was sequenced with immunoSEQ multiplex PCR; TCRdb's copy has only in-frame clones and lacks some. The table lists around 110,000 clones, roughly 84% of them singletons. Germline V CDR1 and CDR2: LGHNT, FRNRAP. This CDR3 comprises 18 residues. The germline V and J ends were trimmed by 7 bases and 2 bases, with 26 bases remaining between them. This clonotype was sampled from a woman in her 70s with acute or convalescent COVID-19. The sequenced sample consisted of peripheral blood. The chain links TRBV12-5 to TRBJ1-1, with D maybe TRBD1 (5 bases). The CDR3: CASDPPPAPGLINTEAFF. CDR3 sequence (DNA): TGTGCTAGTGACCCCCCCCCTGCCCCGGGACTGATAAACACTGAAGCTTTCTTT.